This T cell receptor (beta chain) stems from a study of T-cell reconstitution after alpha-beta-depleted transplantation in children. As concerns this clonotype: The antigen is undetermined.

Study-wide results and caveats: By one year post-transplant, T-cell counts and diversity largely arose from T cells that were newly produced. For some patients, TCRbeta diversity was high at day 60 because of recipient T cells and thymic progenitors that survived. After transplant, at about two months, alpha-beta T cells were reportedly derived from several hundred expanded graft clones.

This CDR3 spans 15 amino acids. V shed 6 bases and J shed 4 bases, with 16 bases lying between them. Germline V lookup: CDR1 SGHRS, CDR2 YFSETQ. The TCRbeta library incorporated unique molecular identifiers. TCRdb reprocessed the PCR reads via MiXCR and lists one record per CDR3 protein. The table records 800,000 to 1,000,000 distinct CDR3 sequences, about 30% of them present only once. The receptor's source is a boy under three years old who had a stem cell transplant for SCID, so the T cells may come from the graft donor. This chain links TRBV5-1 with TRBJ2-2; D perhaps matches TRBD1 (6 bases). This specimen was PBMCs, mostly from graft donor cells, taken 360 days after TCRalphabeta/CD19-depleted stem cell transplant. CDR3: CASTQAGDSTGELFF. DNA of the CDR3: TGCGCCAGCACCCAAGCAGGGGATAGCACCGGGGAGCTGTTTTTT.